These T cell receptor beta chains were read from a single sample in a study of OX40 agonist ivuxolimab in advanced cancers. TCRdb's table, derived via immunoSEQ multiplex PCR, lists solely in-frame clones and lacks some. The sample holds some 79,000 clones, around 90% seen once. The specimen comprised CD4+ or CD8+ T cells sorted from blood, sampled in a trial of the OX40 agonist ivuxolimab. The source is an adult with an advanced solid tumor such as melanoma, head and neck, liver or kidney cancer. CDR3s include the opening cysteine and the closing phenylalanine or tryptophan. Size tells how often a clone was seen (once, few, many) or the class of an expanded clone, and some rows leave it out.

>TRBV6-6|TRBJ2-7|NA
CASSYSMQGLSEQYF
>TRBV7-2|TRBJ2-7|NA
CASSLVGWEAGGSYEQYF
>TRBV11-3|TRBJ2-7|NA
CASSLVREVGHEQYF
>TRBV10-1|TRBJ2-5|NA
CASSEAASRETQYF
>TRBV19|TRBJ2-5|NA
CASSTYPPNLVGAQETQYF
>TRBV12-5|TRBJ2-7|NA
CASGAGSSYEQYF
>TRBV2|TRBJ2-2|NA
CASSDGRMEGGELFF
>TRBV18|TRBJ1-1|NA
CASSPQGAGAFF
>TRBV18|TRBJ2-3|NA
CASSPPGPRGRHTDTQYF
>TRBV27|TRBJ1-5|NA
CASSLTPRDSNQPQHF
>TRBV2|TRBJ1-5|NA
CASSGWGQGFSQPQHF
>TRBV5-1|TRBJ2-1|once
CASNLAGWASEQFF
>TRBV4-1|TRBJ2-1|NA
CASSQAGVSYNEQFF
>TRBV11-3|TRBJ1-3|NA
CASSSVGNTIYF
>TRBV6-1|TRBJ1-1|NA
CASSGPGPPNTEAFF
>TRBV5-4|TRBJ1-2|NA
CASSLDRYYTF
>TRBV18|TRBJ2-7|NA
CASSLGTGRDEQYF
>TRBV25-1|TRBJ2-1|once
CASRPASGLYNEQFF
>TRBV5-4|TRBJ2-7|NA
CASSKGGPSGSFYEQYF
>TRBV11-2|TRBJ2-2|NA
CASRRGGGDTGELFF
>TRBV10-3|TRBJ2-5|NA
CAISERLYQETQYF
>TRBV5-1|TRBJ1-2|NA
CASSFEGAPYYGYTF